The 4 T cell receptor beta chains reported below all come from one sample, sequenced in a study of T cell repertoires in aging, cancer and after chemotherapy. The template was genomic DNA from peripheral blood, not RNA. Rearranged V-D-J TRB sequences were amplified with a mixed TRB-A/B primer pool. TCRdb redid the calling of the multiplex PCR reads with MiXCR, one entry per CDR3 protein. The table has about 9,400 distinct CDR3 sequences, around two fifths seen once. The sample comprised blood. Receptor source: a human donor in good health.

The table lists this clonotype with a few counts. The chain has TRBV6-1 and TRBJ2-1; the D is unclear. The CDR3 totals 14 residues. V gave up 4 bases and J gave up 2 bases, with 9 bases separating them. Germline CDR1 reads MNHNS; CDR2 reads SASEGT. DNA for the CDR3: TGTGCCAGCAGTGTGGGGTTCCCCTACAATGAGCAGTTCTTC. Encoded protein: CASSVGFPYNEQFF.

This chain uses TRBV7-9 with TRBJ1-5; D remains ambiguous. With 5 bases removed from V and 1 base from J, the gap between germline ends came to 12 bases. The CDR3 extends over 15 amino acids. The germline gives CDR1 SEHNR, CDR2 FQNEAQ (reference sequence). The CDR3 nucleotides read TGTGCCAGCAGCGAGGGAGATTACAGCAATCAGCCCCAGCATTTT. It codes for CASSEGDYSNQPQHF.

This clonotype has only a few counts. The chain joins TRBV6-5 to TRBJ2-3, with 7 bases lining up with TRBD2. Losses at the gene ends were 8 bases for V and 3 bases for J; bases not matched to a gene: 11. CDR1 is MNHEY and CDR2 is SVGAGI in the germline V gene. This CDR3 comprises 15 residues. CDR3 in DNA: TGTGCCAGCGCCCGGTTCACTAGCGAAACAGATACGCAGTATTTT. It is translated as CASARFTSETDTQYF.

The CDR3 DNA follows: TGTGCCAGCAGTCCGAGACAGGGGGCGTCTTATGGCTACACCTTC. Amino acid sequence: CASSPRQGASYGYTF. This rearrangement joins TRBV27 to TRBJ1-2; 10 positions agree with TRBD1. This CDR3 spans 15 amino acids. The ends lost 5 bases at V and 5 bases at J; junction bases unmatched: 8. The V gene's germline CDR1 is MNHEY and CDR2 SMNVEV (reference sequence).